This T cell receptor (beta chain) was identified in a study of blood T cell repertoires in COVID-19. Overall study context: The United States, Italy and Spain supplied acute and convalescent COVID-19 samples.

The CDR3 runs 17 residues. The table came from immunoSEQ multiplex PCR; TCRdb's copy has only in-frame clones and leaves some out. The data show approximately 100,000 clones, roughly 89% seen once. The chain carries TRBV21-1 and TRBJ2-3; no DNA check was done on the table's D call, TRBD1. TRBV21-1 is listed as a pseudogene. The sequencing sample was made of peripheral blood. The receptor comes from a woman aged 80 or over with active COVID-19. CDR3: CASSKTGTGVWSDTQYF. For the CDR3, the DNA is TGTGCCAGCAGCAAAACCGGGACAGGGGTCTGGTCGGATACGCAGTATTTT.